The 9 T cell receptor beta chains presented below share a single source sample, sequenced in a study of beta chain features in type 1 diabetes. As every portion of the isolated RNA was reverse transcribed, the sequencing read expressed TCRB transcripts. Some clones are missing from TCRdb's copy, which holds only in-frame ones; the method was immunoSEQ multiplex PCR. The table records 150,000 to 190,000 clones, about 8.1% of them present only once. Material: central memory CD4+ T cells from blood. Receptor source: a man between 18 and 35 years old in good health.

This clone occurred many times. This chain connects TRBV7-2 to TRBJ2-3; D is unresolved. Looked up from germline, CDR1 is SGHTA and CDR2 is FQGNSA. The CDR3 has 14 amino acids. V shed 4 bases and J shed 3 bases, with 11 bases lying between them. The CDR3 loop is CASSSPWLTDTQYF. The CDR3 region has the DNA TGTGCCAGCAGCTCCCCTTGGCTGACAGATACGCAGTATTTT.

The table lists this clone with many counts. The chain combines TRBV2 with TRBJ2-1; a possible D gene is TRBD1 (5 bases). Germline V CDR1 and CDR2: SNHLY, FYNNEI. V lost 8 bases, J lost 0 bases, and 11 bases lay in between. The CDR3 length is 14 residues. In DNA form, the CDR3 reads TGTGCCAGCGCCACAAGGGGCTCCTACAATGAGCAGTTCTTC. Translation: CASATRGSYNEQFF. Using reference TRBV2 and TRBJ2-1 for the parts outside the CDR3, the full variable domain is EPEVTQTPSHQVTQMGQEVILRCVPISNHLYFYWYRQILGQKVEFLVSFYNNEISEKSEIFDDQFSVERPDGSNFTLKIRSTKLEDSAMYFCASATRGSYNEQFFGPGTRLTVL.

This clone was recorded many times. CDR3 protein: CASSVEAAGNTIYF. DNA for the CDR3: TGTGCCAGCAGCGTAGAAGCCGCTGGAAACACCATATATTTT. The rearrangement links TRBV9 to TRBJ1-3, with unresolved D. Trimming took off 0 bases at V and 2 bases at J, with 6 bases between the two ends. This CDR3 has 14 residues. The germline V gene encodes CDR1 SGDLS and CDR2 YYNGEE.

The sample holds many counts of this clone. V usage is TRBV2 and J usage is TRBJ2-3; D might be TRBD1 (5 bases). Germline-derived CDR1 and CDR2 are SNHLY and FYNNEI. V was pared by 1 base and J by 7 bases, with 6 bases between. CDR3 length: 12 amino acids. CDR3 sequence reads: CASSEEGYTQYF. The DNA of the CDR3 is TGTGCCAGCAGTGAAGAGGGGTATACGCAGTATTTT.

The CDR3 DNA follows: TGTGCCAGCAGTTCAGTTAATAGACGGCAAGGGGCATCCTACGAGCAGTACTTC. It is translated as CASSSVNRRQGASYEQYF. The V and J genes are TRBV11-2 and TRBJ2-7, with D maybe TRBD1 (5 bases). The germline V and J ends were trimmed by 6 bases and 1 base, with 25 bases remaining between them. The CDR3 has 18 residues. Germline loops: CDR1 SGHAT, CDR2 FQNNGV.

This clone was counted many times. The V gene is TRBV18, the J gene TRBJ1-2; D remains unclear. This CDR3 has 13 residues. Germline V gives CDR1 KGHSH, CDR2 LQKENI. V lost 2 bases, J lost 7 bases, and 11 bases lay in between. The CDR3 nucleotides read TGTGCCAGCTCACCAGACTCGGGAGGTGGCTACACCTTC. Its protein is CASSPDSGGGYTF.

This clone has only a few counts. The gene calls are TRBV30 and TRBJ2-3; a weak D match, TRBD2 (6 bases). The CDR3 loop spans 13 amino acids. Trimming pared 4 bases from V and 0 bases from J, leaving 8 bases between. CDR1 GTSNPN and CDR2 SVGIG come from the germline V gene (reference sequence). The CDR3 reads CAWNAGSTDTQYF. The CDR3 DNA reads TGTGCCTGGAACGCGGGGAGCACAGATACGCAGTATTTT.

Notes on this clone: This sample includes further DNA sequences coding for the same CDR3. The rearrangement links TRBV28 to TRBJ2-5, with D tentatively TRBD2 (6 bases). The germline V gene encodes CDR1 MDHEN and CDR2 SYDVKM. Trimming took off 4 bases at V and 1 base at J, with 13 bases between the two ends. This CDR3 contains 15 residues. The CDR3 region has the DNA TGTGCCAGCAGTTCACCCTTGGGGGGCCAAGAGACCCAGTACTTC. It specifies CASSSPLGGQETQYF. The variable domain in full, with the rest retrieved from reference TRBV28 and TRBJ2-5, is DVKVTQSSRYLVKRTGEKVFLECVQDMDHENMFWYRQDPGLGLRLIYFSYDVKMKEKGDIPEGYSVSREKKERFSLILESASTNQTSMYLCASSSPLGGQETQYFGPGTRLLVL.

This rearrangement joins TRBV7-6 to TRBJ2-1, with D perhaps TRBD1 (6 bases). Deletions cut 2 bases from V and 0 bases from J, with 23 bases between. CDR1 and CDR2 from the germline V gene are SGHVS and FNYEAQ. The CDR3 has 20 residues. In DNA form, the CDR3 reads TGTGCCAGCAGCTTACGGCCCTTGGGGGCTAGCTCTAGCTCCTACAATGAGCAGTTCTTC. This translates into CASSLRPLGASSSSYNEQFF.